The clone carrying this TCR beta chain has more than one count but fewer than ten. Its antigen is still unknown. This CDR3 contains 16 residues. V shed 0 bases and J shed 3 bases, with 17 bases lying between them. Germline lookup yields CDR1 SQVTM and CDR2 ANQGSEA. The source of the sample is a study of blood T cells in healthy people across ages. Combining a sample-barcoded 5' primer with a J-beta primer mix, a second PCR ran for roughly 6 to 12 cycles. Each of the cDNA molecules was tagged by a template-switch adaptor with 12 random nucleotides. TCRdb re-derived calls from the 5' RACE reads in MiXCR, one entry per CDR3 protein. The sample lists around 1,100,000 distinct CDR3 sequences; around two fifths were seen once. General study findings and limits: Possibly confounding the expanded clonotype changes was the fact that donor CMV status was unknown. Estimates based on one million T cells were treated as lower bounds.

This clonotype was obtained from a man in his late teens or twenties in good health. The chain combines TRBV29-1 with TRBJ1-2, with D hard to call. The sample was blood. CDR3 DNA sequence: TGCAGCGTTGAAGATTCATTGGCGAGCTTAGACTATGGCTACACCTTC. Translated, it gives CSVEDSLASLDYGYTF.